This T cell receptor beta chain was observed in a study of cytomegalovirus exposure and HLA in healthy donors. Findings of the study overall: Relative to equally common others, HLA-associated TCR beta chains showed greater clonal expansion in a later analysis.

The sample holds one count of this clone. Its antigen remains unknown. In the PCR, 60 Vbeta and 13 Jbeta primers were used. The repertoire was sequenced with immunoSEQ multiplex PCR; TCRdb's copy has only in-frame clones and lacks some. The data show 150,000 or so clones, roughly three quarters seen once. CDR1 is SGHDN, CDR2 FVKESK, per germline. The CDR3 runs 18 residues. The ends lost 0 bases at V and 0 bases at J; junction bases unmatched: 8. The rearrangement links TRBV14 to TRBJ2-1; 7 positions match TRBD2. The clonotype comes from a man aged 18 to 29 in good health and CMV-seropositive. The specimen sequenced was PBMCs. The CDR3 coding sequence is TGTGCCAGCAGCCAAGAACGCGGGAGTGGGATCTCCTACAATGAGCAGTTCTTC. Its translation is CASSQERGSGISYNEQFF.